This T cell receptor beta chain originates from a study of T cells in women clearing cervical HPV infection (dated by TCRdb to the late 2010s). Background for the entire study: Cases were about 25 women with histologically confirmed HPV16-related CIN3 or worse, including a couple of invasive cancers. Controls were 25 women whose single incident HPV16 infection cleared within 12 months without precancer or cancer developing. Case blood was taken at the visit when the lesion was first identified, whereas control blood was taken when infection was no longer detected. Among cases, blood sampling came a median of roughly 150 days after lesion detection, with an interquartile range of about 85 to 200 days. Since HLA typing was available for only a few women, HLA type could not be ruled out as a confounder. An exploratory proof-of-principle case-control study, nested within the Guanacaste HPV Natural History Study in Costa Rica, was conducted to compare TCR repertoires across cervical HPV16 outcomes. Cases were matched to controls by age within five years and by the year the sample was collected. Cases had a median age of approximately 35 years and controls had a median age of 38, with no significant differences in baseline characteristics. In the parent cohort, 8,500 to 12,000 women aged 18 or older were enrolled in Guanacaste, Costa Rica, during 1993 to 1994 and were followed for six to seven years. As quality controls, five blinded duplicates were added to each group, bringing the total to roughly 60 samples made up of some 50 participants and some 10 replicates.

Note on this clone: Its antigen remains unidentified.

Every participant had a single incident cervical HPV16 infection, and prevalent HPV16 infections were excluded. Cervical HPV DNA was detected by MY09/MY11 PCR and genotyped by dot-blot hybridization. Roughly 15 mL of heparinized blood was centrifuged, after which the buffy coat was aliquoted, frozen at -30 degrees C, and then stored at -80 degrees C. QIAGEN kits were used to extract genomic DNA from buffy coat specimens. TCR beta CDR3 regions were amplified by multiplex PCR from an average of about 1.1 ug genomic DNA per sample using the immunoSEQ assay. Primer bias was corrected in the assay by using a complete synthetic TCR repertoire to establish an amplification baseline. The amplicons were sequenced on the Illumina platform. The authors' pipeline ran thus. Sequences were error-corrected by clustering with frequency ratios and a modified nearest-neighbor algorithm, then analyzed in the immunoSEQ Analyzer with IMGT gene definitions. TCR richness and evenness were averaged over 20 rarefaction repeats at each rarefaction depth, excluding samples with fewer sequences than the depth. V, D and J gene relative abundances were compared between groups with Wilcoxon rank sum tests, applying FDR correction. For the blinded duplicates, the intraclass correlation was 95% to 96% for TCR richness and averaged 76.4% across roughly 69 gene segments. What TCRdb holds here is the immuneACCESS table cut down to in-frame rearrangements. Part of the clones is not present; checked against another copy, under half of the missing clones reflect an unresolved V gene, and the others are unexplained. V, J and clone size derive from that table, while D and trimming were established from the DNA sequence. The record for this sample contains roughly 50,000 clones. The top ten clones comprise less than 40% of the sample.

The paper's findings and limits, for the study overall: TCR repertoire richness was significantly higher in CIN3+ cases than in controls across sequencing depths, while evenness did not differ. Cases were distinguished from controls with an estimated AUC of about 0.8 by random forest classifiers combining richness and V gene abundances. The cross-sectional design could not show whether associations preceded infection or resulted from it; effector/memory subsets and HPV-specific T cells were not isolated. Because the number of T cells per sample was unknown, the richness differences could reflect varying T-cell content rather than repertoire biology.

The material sequenced was blood buffy coat. The source of this sequence is a woman aged 18-70 years with a cervical HPV16 infection that either progressed to CIN3+ or cleared (not recorded which).

The CDR3 here reads CASSPGDMTYEQYF. The sequenced CDR3 bases are TGTGCCAGCAGCCCCGGGGACATGACCTACGAG. The V and J genes are TRBV7-2 and TRBJ2-7; tentative D gene TRBD1, with 6 bases matching. The observed sequence ends 3 residues before the CDR3 terminus, with the missing tail filled in from the germline J gene. The CDR1 and CDR2 encoded by the germline V gene are SGHTA and FQGNSA. The CDR3 spans 14 residues, from the cysteine through the phenylalanine. The DNA covers only part of the CDR3, 33 bases in frame from base 1. V lost 5 bases and J lost 2 bases; the stretch between them is 13 bases long.